The rows below give T cell receptor beta chains drawn from one sample of a study of cytomegalovirus exposure and HLA in healthy donors. Produced via immunoSEQ multiplex PCR; TCRdb's table is partial and in-frame only. This sample has about 190,000 clones, with 80% to 85% found just once. Specimen: PBMCs. The receptors derive from a boy aged 5-17 years in good health and CMV-seronegative. CDR3s include the opening cysteine and the closing phenylalanine or tryptophan. Clone size appears in some rows only: once, few, many, or a class for an expanded clone.

abundance	v_gene	j_gene	CDR3aa
-	TRBV7-3	TRBJ2-7	CASSLTTSSEQYF
-	TRBV19	TRBJ2-1	CASSPGGGHNEQFF
-	TRBV27	TRBJ2-7	CASGLAQRQYF
-	TRBV2	TRBJ1-1	CASTEWFRGQGTVAFF
-	TRBV30	TRBJ2-5	CAWSVPPRGETQYF
-	TRBV9	TRBJ1-5	CANAGTGDQPQHF
-	TRBV5-4	TRBJ1-2	CASSSDSTANYGYTF
-	TRBV5-6	TRBJ2-7	CASSDRVRYEQYF
-	TRBV5-1	TRBJ1-1	CASRRADRAATEAFF
-	TRBV28	TRBJ2-7	CASSSASGSLYEQYF
-	TRBV5-1	TRBJ1-3	CASSKPTGVGNTIYF
-	TRBV6-5	TRBJ1-1	CASSYSEGWRNTEAFF
-	TRBV7-2	TRBJ2-5	CASSLRGGGETQYF
-	TRBV11-3	TRBJ2-6	CASSPGGGRSGANVLTF
-	TRBV7-6	TRBJ1-4	CASSLTGGVTNEKLFF
once	TRBV6-5	TRBJ1-5	CATRDRANQPQHF
-	TRBV7-9	TRBJ1-1	CASSFAGTRAGTEAFF
-	TRBV6-4	TRBJ2-1	CASSERSSGNNEQFF
-	TRBV12-5	TRBJ1-2	CATSPGTGVYGYTF
-	TRBV4-1	TRBJ2-7	CASSQWTKRDFYEQYF
few	TRBV7-7	TRBJ1-3	CASSLGTGAGNTIYF
once	TRBV30	TRBJ1-2	CAWSVSRQGNYGYTF
-	TRBV18	TRBJ1-5	CASSQAGNSNQPQHF
once	TRBV10-3	TRBJ1-3	CAISPRDSARNTIYF
-	TRBV5-1	TRBJ2-2	CASSLTTGFFGELFF
-	TRBV7-6	-	CASSLVGGASYEQYF
-	TRBV5-6	TRBJ2-7	CASGFRLAGGVYEQYF
-	TRBV11-2	TRBJ2-1	CASTKTSGSNEQFF
-	TRBV30	TRBJ2-4	CAWSGGVTLAKNIQYF
-	TRBV5-5	TRBJ1-5	CASSLGVSNQPQHF
-	TRBV19	TRBJ2-7	CASRPTGSGYEQYF
once	TRBV9	TRBJ1-1	CASSPGTGKGAFF
-	TRBV7-6	TRBJ2-1	CASSFEGGNEQFF
-	TRBV29-1	TRBJ2-1	CSGAGQAEQFF
once	TRBV5-6	TRBJ2-7	CASTWGGNPYEQYF
few	TRBV6-6	TRBJ1-2	CASSYSRDSNYGYTF
-	TRBV27	TRBJ2-1	CASSLSNTRGRDEQFF
-	TRBV30	TRBJ1-3	CAWSDPKPGNTIYF
-	TRBV5-4	TRBJ2-5	CASSLRSTQETQYF
-	TRBV2	TRBJ1-5	CASSVARNQPQHF
-	TRBV30	TRBJ2-1	CACQGVGYPSSYNEQFF
-	TRBV19	TRBJ2-7	CASSMGRQGKVQYF
-	TRBV5-6	TRBJ2-5	CASSVSPARAGGGQETQYF
few	TRBV7-9	TRBJ2-2	CASRLGQGANTGELFF
-	TRBV11-1	TRBJ2-2	CASSLFVAGATGELFF
-	TRBV7-9	TRBJ2-5	CASSTTSGRPETQYF
few	TRBV27	TRBJ2-7	CASSGRGRKNEQYF
-	TRBV13	TRBJ1-1	CASSTTVEAFF
-	TRBV7-6	TRBJ1-1	CASSFGTGMGDTEAFF
-	TRBV6-5	TRBJ1-2	CASQGQHYGYTF
-	TRBV28	TRBJ2-3	CASSLGGSTDTQYF
-	TRBV25-1	TRBJ1-1	CASSARGDTEAFF
-	TRBV4-3	TRBJ2-1	CASSQVAGGPNEQFF